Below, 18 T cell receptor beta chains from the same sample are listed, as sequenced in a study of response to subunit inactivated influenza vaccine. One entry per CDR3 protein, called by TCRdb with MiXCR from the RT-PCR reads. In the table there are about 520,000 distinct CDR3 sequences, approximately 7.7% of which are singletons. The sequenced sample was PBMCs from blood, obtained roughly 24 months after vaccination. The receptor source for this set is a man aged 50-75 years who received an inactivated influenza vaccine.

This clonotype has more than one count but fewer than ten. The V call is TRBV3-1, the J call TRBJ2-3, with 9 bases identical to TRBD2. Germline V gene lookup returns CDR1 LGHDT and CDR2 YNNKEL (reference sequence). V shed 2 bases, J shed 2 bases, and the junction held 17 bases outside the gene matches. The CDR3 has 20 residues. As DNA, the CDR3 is TGTGCCAGCAGCCAACCCAGGGGGTCTTTTAGCGGGGGACCCACAGATACGCAGTATTTT. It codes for CASSQPRGSFSGGPTDTQYF.

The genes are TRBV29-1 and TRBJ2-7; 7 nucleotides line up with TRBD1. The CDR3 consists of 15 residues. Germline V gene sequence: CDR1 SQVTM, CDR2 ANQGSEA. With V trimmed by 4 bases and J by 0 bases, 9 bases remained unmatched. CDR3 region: CSVGAPGTDSYEQYF. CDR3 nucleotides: TGCAGCGTTGGGGCCCCAGGGACAGACTCCTACGAGCAGTACTTC.

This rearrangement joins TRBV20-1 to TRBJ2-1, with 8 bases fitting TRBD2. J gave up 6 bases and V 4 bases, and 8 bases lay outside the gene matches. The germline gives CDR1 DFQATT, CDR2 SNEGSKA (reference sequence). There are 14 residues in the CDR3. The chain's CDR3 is CSAKSGRPGNEQFF. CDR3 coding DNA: TGCAGTGCTAAGAGCGGGAGACCAGGCAATGAGCAGTTCTTC.

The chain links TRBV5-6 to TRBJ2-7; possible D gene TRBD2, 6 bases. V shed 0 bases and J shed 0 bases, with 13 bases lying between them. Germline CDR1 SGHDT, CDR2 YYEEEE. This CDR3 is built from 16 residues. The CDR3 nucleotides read TGTGCCAGCAGCTTGGTAGGAGGGTCTTACTCCTACGAGCAGTACTTC. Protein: CASSLVGGSYSYEQYF.

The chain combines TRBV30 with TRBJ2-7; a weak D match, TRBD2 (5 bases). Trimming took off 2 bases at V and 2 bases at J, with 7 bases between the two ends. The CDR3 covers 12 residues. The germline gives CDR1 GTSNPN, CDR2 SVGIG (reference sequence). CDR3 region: CAWSSTTYEQYF. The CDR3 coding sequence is TGTGCCTGGAGTTCGACTACCTACGAGCAGTACTTC.

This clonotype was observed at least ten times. The CDR3 DNA follows: TGCGCCAGCAGCTTGTTGGACAGGGGGTCTGGGGCCAACGTCCTGACTTTC. Translation gives CASSLLDRGSGANVLTF. The chain recombines TRBV5-1 with TRBJ2-6; TRBD1 matches at 10 bases. Germline CDR1 reads SGHRS; CDR2 reads YFSETQ. J was trimmed by 1 base and V by 1 base; bases with no gene match: 2. The CDR3 spans 17 residues.

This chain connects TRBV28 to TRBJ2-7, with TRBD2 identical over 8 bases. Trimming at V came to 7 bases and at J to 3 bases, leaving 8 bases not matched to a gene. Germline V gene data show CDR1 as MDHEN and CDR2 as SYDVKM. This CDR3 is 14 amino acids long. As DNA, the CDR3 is TGTGCCAGCACCCGGAGTCGGGGGGGCTACGAGCAGTACTTC. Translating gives CASTRSRGGYEQYF.

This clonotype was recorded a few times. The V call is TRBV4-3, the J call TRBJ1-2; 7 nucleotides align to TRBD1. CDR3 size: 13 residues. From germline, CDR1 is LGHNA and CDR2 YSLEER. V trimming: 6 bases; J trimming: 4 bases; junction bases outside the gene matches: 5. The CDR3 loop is CASRKQGTYGYTF. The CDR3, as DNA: TGCGCCAGCAGGAAACAGGGGACCTATGGCTACACCTTC.

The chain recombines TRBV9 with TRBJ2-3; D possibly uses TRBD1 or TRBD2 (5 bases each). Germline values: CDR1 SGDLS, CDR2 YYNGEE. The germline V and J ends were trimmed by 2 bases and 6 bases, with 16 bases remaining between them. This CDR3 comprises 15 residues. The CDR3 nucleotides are TGTGCCAGCAGCGTGGACCCGGGGACCGAGGATACGCAGTATTTT. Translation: CASSVDPGTEDTQYF.

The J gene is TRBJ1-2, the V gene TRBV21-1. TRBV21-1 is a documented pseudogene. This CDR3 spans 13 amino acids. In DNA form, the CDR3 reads TGTGCCAGCAGCAGGGTAGAGGGTCATGGCTACACCTTC. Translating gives CASSRVEGHGYTF.

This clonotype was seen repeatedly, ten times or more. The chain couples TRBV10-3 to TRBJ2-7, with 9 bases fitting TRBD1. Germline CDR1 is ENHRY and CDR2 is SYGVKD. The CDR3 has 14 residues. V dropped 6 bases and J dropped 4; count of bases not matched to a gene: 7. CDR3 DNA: TGTGCCATCAGAGGGACAGGGTATCAGTACGAGCAGTACTTC. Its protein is CAIRGTGYQYEQYF.

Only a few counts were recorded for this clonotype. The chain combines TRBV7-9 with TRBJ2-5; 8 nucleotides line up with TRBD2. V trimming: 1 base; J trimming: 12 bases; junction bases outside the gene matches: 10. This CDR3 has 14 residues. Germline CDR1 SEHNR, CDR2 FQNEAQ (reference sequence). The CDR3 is CASSLGSGTSGEYF. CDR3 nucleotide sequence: TGTGCCAGCAGCTTAGGTAGCGGGACAAGCGGGGAGTACTTC.

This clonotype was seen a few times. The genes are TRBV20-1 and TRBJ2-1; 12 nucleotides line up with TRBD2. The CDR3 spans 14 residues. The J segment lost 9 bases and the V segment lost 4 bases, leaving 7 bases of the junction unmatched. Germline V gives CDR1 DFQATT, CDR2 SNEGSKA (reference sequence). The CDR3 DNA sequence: TGCAGTGCTAATAAGACTAGCGGGGGACTTGAGCAGTTCTTC. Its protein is CSANKTSGGLEQFF.

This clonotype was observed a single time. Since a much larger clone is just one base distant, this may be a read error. CDR3 DNA: TGCACCAGCAGCTTGGTGCGCGGGAGCTCCTACGAGCAGTACTTC. Amino acids: CTSSLVRGSSYEQYF. The V call is TRBV5-1, the J call TRBJ2-7; 7 positions match TRBD2. Germline V gene lookup returns CDR1 SGHRS and CDR2 YFSETQ. The length of the CDR3 is 15 residues.

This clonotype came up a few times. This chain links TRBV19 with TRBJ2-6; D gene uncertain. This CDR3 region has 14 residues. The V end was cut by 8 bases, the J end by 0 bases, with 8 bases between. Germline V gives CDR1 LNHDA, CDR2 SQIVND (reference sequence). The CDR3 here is CASRGNSGANVLTF. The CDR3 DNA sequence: TGTGCCAGTCGAGGAAACTCTGGGGCCAACGTCCTGACTTTC.

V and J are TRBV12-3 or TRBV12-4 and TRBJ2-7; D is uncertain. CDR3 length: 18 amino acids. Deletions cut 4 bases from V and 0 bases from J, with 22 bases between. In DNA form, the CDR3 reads TGTGCCAGCAGTTCGTCCCCCTTTGATGGTGATAGCTCCTACGAGCAGTACTTC. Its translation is CASSSSPFDGDSSYEQYF.

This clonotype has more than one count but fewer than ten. This chain's CDR3 is CASSHQTGNEQFF. Here the CDR3 DNA reads TGCGCCAGCAGCCACCAGACAGGGAATGAGCAGTTCTTC. The chain joins TRBV4-1 to TRBJ2-1; TRBD1 aligns across 7 bases. V shed 3 bases, J shed 7 bases, and the junction held 3 bases outside the gene matches. Looked up from germline, CDR1 is MGHRA and CDR2 is YSYEKL. The CDR3 loop spans 13 amino acids.

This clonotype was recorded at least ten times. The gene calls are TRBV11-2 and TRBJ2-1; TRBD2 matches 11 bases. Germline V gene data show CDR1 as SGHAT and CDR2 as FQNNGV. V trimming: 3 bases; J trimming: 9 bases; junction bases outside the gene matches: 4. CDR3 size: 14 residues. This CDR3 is CASSLSGTSGEQFF. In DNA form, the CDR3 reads TGTGCCAGCAGCTTGTCCGGGACTAGCGGTGAGCAGTTCTTC.